This T cell receptor beta chain is drawn from a study of response to subunit inactivated influenza vaccine listed by TCRdb under 2018. Background for the entire study: Deep quantitative profiling of the T cell receptor repertoire was used in the study to follow responses to a trivalent subunit inactivated influenza vaccine.

Findings and caveats that apply to the study as a whole: According to the authors, only a limited number of new T cells may be recruited by each seasonal influenza vaccination.

Details on this clonotype: Its antigen remains undetermined. No much larger clone is present one base from it, and per-base qualities are unavailable.

Libraries were made using RT-PCR. The sequencer listed for this sample is Illumina HiSeq 2500. Starting from the raw public reads, TCRdb applied fastp trimming at Q25, assembled clones with MiXCR and retained in-frame beta chains. Rows are unified per CDR3 protein, each entry keeping the most common DNA and genes. Here the sample has over 650,000 distinct CDR3 sequences; under 20% occur a single time. The ten largest make up roughly a tenth of the sample. The specimen comprised PBMCs from blood, sampled about 5 days after vaccination. This receptor was identified in a man aged 45-65 years who received an inactivated influenza vaccine. Donor details come from another sample of the same person, matched by shared clones.

The sequenced DNA: TGTGCCAGCAGCCCCCAATCAGGTGGGGATCGCTATGGCTACACCTTC. Its protein product is CASSPQSGGDRYGYTF. The V and J segments used are TRBV3-1 and TRBJ1-2; no D gene call is confident. Looking up the germline V gene (reference sequence) yields CDR1 LGHDT and CDR2 YNNKEL. Deletion took 4 bases off V and 4 bases off J, with a span of 19 bases between the germline ends. The CDR3, cysteine through phenylalanine, is 16 amino acids long. The retained sequence is limited to the CDR3, 48 bases, with the frame set at the first base.